A selection of T cell receptor beta chains follows, all from one sample in a study of blood T cell repertoires in COVID-19. Here immunoSEQ multiplex PCR was the method, and the copy in TCRdb shows in-frame clones only, minus some. In the table there are approximately 390,000 clones, approximately 91% of which are singletons. The sequenced material came from PBMCs or T cells enriched from blood (not recorded which). These receptor sequences come from a woman aged 40 to 50 with acute COVID-19. The CDR3 runs from the conserved cysteine through the conserved F or W. Each record gives: clone size, J gene, D gene, CDR3 length, V gene, CDR3 protein, CDR3 DNA. A D gene is named only where the DNA matches it firmly. Clone size is not always given. Where it is, it says once, few, many or a class for expanded clones.

>-|TRBJ1-1|TRBD1|13|TRBV2
CARARDRATEAFF
TGTGCCAGAGCTCGGGACAGGGCCACTGAAGCTTTCTTT
>-|TRBJ2-3|TRBD2|15|TRBV7-2
CASSYAGGFTDTQYF
TGTGCCAGCAGCTACGCGGGGGGGTTCACAGATACGCAGTATTTT
>-|TRBJ2-3|-|15|TRBV30
CAWVSDRPSTDTQYF
TGTGCCTGGGTTTCCGACAGACCTAGCACAGATACGCAGTATTTT
>-|TRBJ2-6|-|15|TRBV5-5
CASSFYSSGANVLTF
TGTGCCAGCAGCTTCTACAGCTCTGGGGCCAACGTCCTGACTTTC
>-|TRBJ1-2|TRBD1|14|TRBV2
CASSERQGAWGYTF
TGTGCCAGCAGTGAACGCCAGGGGGCGTGGGGCTACACCTTC
>-|TRBJ2-3|TRBD2|18|TRBV4-2
CASSQALGGTASTDTQYF
TGTGCCAGCAGCCAAGCTCTCGGGGGGACCGCTAGCACAGATACGCAGTATTTT
>-|TRBJ1-2|TRBD1|14|TRBV5-4
CASSWGQGNYGYTF
TGTGCCAGCAGTTGGGGACAGGGAAACTATGGCTACACCTTC
>-|TRBJ2-5|-|13|TRBV29-1
CSVAITGGETQYF
TGCAGCGTTGCTATCACCGGCGGGGAGACCCAGTACTTC
>-|TRBJ2-5|-|13|TRBV24-1
CATSDGGQETQYF
TGTGCCACCAGTGATGGCGGGCAGGAGACCCAGTACTTC
>-|TRBJ1-1|-|14|TRBV5-1
CASSLSNLNTEAFF
TGCGCCAGCAGCTTAAGTAACTTGAACACTGAAGCTTTCTTT
>-|TRBJ2-1|TRBD1|12|TRBV29-1
CSAHRGQGEQFF
TGCAGCGCCCACAGGGGGCAGGGGGAGCAGTTCTTC
>-|TRBJ1-5|TRBD1|18|TRBV5-6
CASSLATSGQGVDQPQHF
TGTGCCAGCAGCTTGGCAACCTCGGGACAGGGGGTGGATCAGCCCCAGCATTTT
>-|TRBJ2-7|TRBD1|14|TRBV9
CASSLRQGSDEQYF
TGTGCCAGCAGCCTACGACAGGGCTCCGACGAGCAGTACTTC
>-|TRBJ2-2|-|11|TRBV3-1/TRBV3-2
CASSQVGELFF
TGTGCCAGCAGCCAAGTAGGGGAGCTGTTTTTT
>-|TRBJ2-4|-|15|TRBV7-2
CASSLGLQSKNIQYF
TGTGCCAGCAGCTTAGGTTTACAGTCCAAAAACATTCAGTACTTC
>-|TRBJ1-2|-|17|TRBV21-1
CASSTEALQREGDGYTF
TGTGCCAGCAGCACAGAAGCCTTACAGCGTGAGGGTGATGGCTACACCTTC
>-|TRBJ2-5|TRBD2|16|TRBV5-1
CASSLRVAGDGETQYF
TGCGCCAGCAGCTTGCGGGTTGCGGGGGATGGTGAGACCCAGTACTTC
>-|TRBJ1-5|TRBD1|16|TRBV11-2
CASSPGPGQEGQPQHF
TGTGCCAGCAGCCCTGGGCCGGGACAGGAGGGCCAGCCCCAGCATTTT
>-|TRBJ2-5|-|17|TRBV14
CASSQGTFGSPLETQYF
TGTGCCAGCAGCCAAGGCACCTTCGGTAGCCCTCTGGAGACCCAGTACTTC
>once|TRBJ2-1|-|13|TRBV14
CASSRDVGNEQFF
TGTGCCAGCAGCCGCGATGTCGGGAATGAGCAGTTCTTC
>-|TRBJ2-2|-|16|TRBV5-1
CASSLFSAENTGELFF
TGCGCCAGCAGCTTGTTCTCCGCAGAGAACACCGGGGAGCTGTTTTTT
>once|TRBJ2-5|-|12|TRBV30
CAWNADQETQYF
TGTGCCTGGAATGCAGACCAAGAGACCCAGTACTTC
>-|TRBJ1-6|TRBD1|15|TRBV27
CASSTDRGPSSPLHF
TGTGCCAGCAGTACCGACAGGGGGCCGAGTTCACCCCTCCACTTT
>-|TRBJ1-6|-|15|TRBV3-1/TRBV3-2
CASSQRGSYNSPLHF
TGTGCCAGCAGCCAAAGGGGATCTTATAATTCACCCCTCCACTTT
>once|TRBJ2-7|TRBD1|15|TRBV9
CASSVAGTGVDEQYF
TGTGCCAGCAGCGTAGCTGGGACAGGGGTAGACGAGCAGTACTTC
>-|TRBJ1-2|TRBD1|15|TRBV25-1
CASSDSGTAPYGYTF
TGTGCCAGCAGTGACTCCGGGACAGCGCCTTATGGCTACACCTTC
>once|TRBJ2-2|-|13|TRBV30
CAWSVLSTGELFF
TGTGCCTGGAGTGTACTTAGTACCGGGGAGCTGTTTTTT
>-|TRBJ1-1|TRBD1|15|TRBV5-1
CASSLMPGDSPEAFF
TGCGCCAGCAGCTTGATGCCCGGGGACAGCCCTGAAGCTTTCTTT
>-|TRBJ2-1|TRBD2|14|TRBV9
CASSVELAGGEQFF
TGTGCCAGCAGCGTAGAACTAGCGGGGGGTGAGCAGTTCTTC
>-|TRBJ1-3|-|17|TRBV4-1
CASSQRLARTSGNTIYF
TGCGCCAGCAGCCAAAGATTAGCTCGAACCTCTGGAAACACCATATATTTT
>-|TRBJ1-1|TRBD1|14|TRBV3-1/TRBV3-2
CASSHRDRARKAFF
TGTGCCAGCAGCCACCGGGACAGGGCACGAAAAGCTTTCTTT
>-|TRBJ1-1|-|13|TRBV6-1
CASSERGSTEAFF
TGTGCCAGCAGTGAAAGGGGGAGCACTGAAGCTTTCTTT
>-|TRBJ2-3|-|13|TRBV24-1
CATSDMRQNTQYF
TGTGCCACCAGTGATATGCGACAAAATACGCAGTATTTT
>few|TRBJ1-3|-|14|TRBV7-6
CASSAGWAGNTIYF
TGTGCCAGCAGCGCAGGGTGGGCTGGAAACACCATATATTTT
>-|TRBJ1-5|-|13|TRBV12-3/TRBV12-4
CASTQGGDQPQHF
TGTGCCAGCACACAGGGTGGGGATCAGCCCCAGCATTTT
>-|TRBJ2-3|TRBD2|15|TRBV18
CASSPGSGVTDTQYF
TGTGCCAGCTCACCGGGTAGCGGGGTCACAGATACGCAGTATTTT
>-|TRBJ1-2|TRBD1|13|TRBV5-1
CASRDQGVYGYTF
TGCGCCAGCAGAGATCAGGGGGTCTATGGCTACACCTTC
>-|TRBJ2-2|-|17|TRBV7-9
CASSSLYRVENTGELFF
TGTGCCAGCAGCTCCCTTTACAGGGTTGAGAACACCGGGGAGCTGTTTTTT
>-|TRBJ1-2|-|13|TRBV5-1
CASSLSRVDGYTF
TGCGCCAGCAGCTTGAGCAGGGTGGATGGCTACACCTTC
>-|TRBJ1-2|TRBD1|14|TRBV13
CASRKQGGPYGYTF
TGTGCCAGCAGGAAACAGGGGGGTCCATATGGCTACACCTTC
>-|TRBJ2-7|-|13|TRBV5-4
CASSLRWGDEQYF
TGTGCCAGCAGCTTAAGGTGGGGCGACGAGCAGTACTTC
>-|TRBJ2-7|TRBD1|14|TRBV5-1
CASSWSDRGIEQYF
TGCGCCAGCAGCTGGTCTGACAGGGGAATCGAGCAGTACTTC
>-|TRBJ2-7|TRBD2|15|TRBV27
CASTSSSGAIYEQYF
TGTGCCAGCACCTCTTCTAGCGGGGCTATCTACGAGCAGTACTTC
>-|TRBJ1-5|TRBD1|15|TRBV3-1/TRBV3-2
CASSQDATGEQPQHF
TGTGCCAGCAGCCAAGACGCGACAGGGGAACAGCCCCAGCATTTT
>-|TRBJ1-1|-|14|TRBV11-2
CASSLNRERTEAFF
TGTGCCAGCAGCTTAAACAGAGAAAGAACTGAAGCTTTCTTT
>-|TRBJ1-6|TRBD1|15|TRBV9
CARAGGMSYNSPLHF
TGTGCCAGGGCAGGGGGTATGTCCTATAATTCACCCCTCCACTTT
>-|TRBJ2-3|-|13|TRBV11-2
CASSLAITDTQYF
TGTGCCAGCTCCCTTGCGATCACAGATACGCAGTATTTT
>-|TRBJ2-5|TRBD1|14|TRBV18
CASSTGGPLETQYF
TGTGCCAGCTCAACAGGGGGTCCGTTGGAGACCCAGTACTTC
>few|TRBJ1-2|-|13|TRBV7-9
CASSPDSSYGYTF
TGTGCCAGCAGCCCGGACAGCTCCTATGGCTACACCTTC